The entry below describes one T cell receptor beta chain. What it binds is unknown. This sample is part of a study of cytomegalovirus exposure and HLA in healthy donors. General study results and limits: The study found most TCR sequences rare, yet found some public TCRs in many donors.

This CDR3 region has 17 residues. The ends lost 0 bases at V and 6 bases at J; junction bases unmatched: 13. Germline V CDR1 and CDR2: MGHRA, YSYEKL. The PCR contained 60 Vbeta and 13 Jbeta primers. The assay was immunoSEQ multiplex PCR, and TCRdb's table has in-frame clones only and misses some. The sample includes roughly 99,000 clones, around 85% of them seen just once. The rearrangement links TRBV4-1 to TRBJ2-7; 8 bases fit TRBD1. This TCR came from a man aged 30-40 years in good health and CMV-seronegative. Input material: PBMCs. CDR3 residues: CASSQDGGTGGSGEQYF. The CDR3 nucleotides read TGCGCCAGCAGCCAAGATGGCGGAACAGGGGGAAGCGGCGAGCAGTACTTC.